This T cell receptor (beta chain) was recovered during a study of CD8+CD57+ T cells in acquired aplastic anemia. General observations from the study: Both patients and controls carried the same twenty-nine CD8+ CDR3 sequences.

This clonotype showed up just once. Its antigen remains unknown. Genomic DNA constituted the template upon which TCR beta VDJ and CDR3 profiling was performed. TCRdb called the reads again in MiXCR, with one record for every CDR3 protein. The data hold 250,000 to 300,000 distinct CDR3 sequences, with roughly half observed a single time. CDR1 SGHTA and CDR2 FQGTGA come from the germline V gene. The CDR3 extends over 17 amino acids. The V gene end was trimmed by 2 bases and the J gene end by 7 bases; junction bases not matched to a gene: 13. The rearrangement links TRBV7-3 to TRBJ1-2; 10 bases line up with TRBD1. The sequenced material came from sorted CD4+, CD8+, or CD8+CD57+ T cells (not recorded which) from PBMCs. The receptor comes from a human donor with severe aplastic anemia or a healthy control (not recorded which). The CDR3 spells CASSLEGRDRGKGGYTF. DNA of the CDR3: TGTGCCAGCAGCTTAGAGGGCAGGGACAGGGGAAAAGGTGGCTACACCTTC. The full variable domain, with the rest looked up from reference TRBV7-3 and TRBJ1-2, is GAGVSQTPSNKVTEKGKYVELRCDPISGHTALYWYRQSLGQGPEFLIYFQGTGAADDSGLPNDRFFAVRPEGSVSTLKIQRTERGDSAVYLCASSLEGRDRGKGGYTFGSGTRLTVV.